Listed below are T cell receptor beta chains from one sample, sequenced in a study of cytomegalovirus exposure and HLA in healthy donors. TCRdb keeps only in-frame clones here, not all; method: immunoSEQ multiplex PCR. The sample carries 75,000 to 90,000 clones, roughly four fifths recorded once. Sequenced: PBMCs. The source is a man in his forties or fifties in good health and CMV-seronegative. Both conserved end residues are part of each CDR3. Fields, in order: J gene, D gene, clone size, V gene, CDR3 DNA, CDR3 protein. A D gene is named only where the DNA matches it firmly. For some rows the clone size is stated as once, few or many, or as a class when expanded; others skip it.

j_gene: TRBJ2-1; d_gene: NA; abundance: NA; v_gene: TRBV2; CDR3nt: TGTGCCAGCAGCGGAGATGCGGGGCTTTACAATGAGCAGTTCTTC; CDR3aa: CASSGDAGLYNEQFF
j_gene: TRBJ1-2; d_gene: TRBD1; abundance: NA; v_gene: TRBV6-5; CDR3nt: TGTGCCAGCAGAACAGGGGGCGGCTACACCTTC; CDR3aa: CASRTGGGYTF
j_gene: TRBJ1-2; d_gene: NA; abundance: NA; v_gene: TRBV5-5; CDR3nt: TGTGCCAGCAGCTTGGGACACGTCAAGAGCTATGGCTACACCTTC; CDR3aa: CASSLGHVKSYGYTF
j_gene: TRBJ1-2; d_gene: TRBD1; abundance: NA; v_gene: TRBV28; CDR3nt: TGTGCCAGCAGGTGGACAGGGGATGGCTACACCTTC; CDR3aa: CASRWTGDGYTF
j_gene: TRBJ1-2; d_gene: TRBD1; abundance: few; v_gene: TRBV9; CDR3nt: TGTGCCAGCAGCGGTGGGGGACTGGACAGGCCCCACACCTTC; CDR3aa: CASSGGGLDRPHTF
j_gene: TRBJ1-1; d_gene: NA; abundance: NA; v_gene: TRBV28; CDR3nt: TGTGCCAGCAGTTTAGGGGAGGGGAGTGCGAACACTGAAGCTTTCTTT; CDR3aa: CASSLGEGSANTEAFF
j_gene: TRBJ1-1; d_gene: TRBD1; abundance: NA; v_gene: TRBV18; CDR3nt: TGTGCCAGCTCACCCCAACAGGGGTTGGACACTGAAGCTTTCTTT; CDR3aa: CASSPQQGLDTEAFF
j_gene: TRBJ1-2; d_gene: TRBD1; abundance: NA; v_gene: TRBV27; CDR3nt: TGTGCCAGCAGTTTCCAGGACAGGGTGGGTGGCTACACCTTC; CDR3aa: CASSFQDRVGGYTF
j_gene: TRBJ2-5; d_gene: TRBD2; abundance: NA; v_gene: TRBV27; CDR3nt: TGTGCCAGCAGTTTAAGGGAGGCTAGCGGGACAGACCAAGAGACCCAGTACTTC; CDR3aa: CASSLREASGTDQETQYF
j_gene: TRBJ2-2; d_gene: NA; abundance: NA; v_gene: TRBV9; CDR3nt: TGTGCCAGCAGCGTACACGGGTTTGCGAACACCGGGGAGCTGTTTTTT; CDR3aa: CASSVHGFANTGELFF
j_gene: TRBJ2-1; d_gene: NA; abundance: NA; v_gene: TRBV19; CDR3nt: TGTGCCAGTAGTGTAGGCGGCCTCGGGCAGTTCTTC; CDR3aa: CASSVGGLGQFF
j_gene: TRBJ1-5; d_gene: NA; abundance: NA; v_gene: TRBV4-2; CDR3nt: TGTGCCAGCAGCCAAGAACCAGGGAGCAATCAGCCCCAGCATTTT; CDR3aa: CASSQEPGSNQPQHF
j_gene: TRBJ2-7; d_gene: TRBD1; abundance: NA; v_gene: TRBV19; CDR3nt: TGTGCCAGTAGTCCCGTCGGGACAGGCCTCTACGAGCAGTACTTC; CDR3aa: CASSPVGTGLYEQYF
j_gene: TRBJ2-7; d_gene: NA; abundance: NA; v_gene: TRBV5-1; CDR3nt: TGCGCCAGCAGCTTGGACTACTACGAGCAGTACTTC; CDR3aa: CASSLDYYEQYF
j_gene: TRBJ2-7; d_gene: TRBD1; abundance: medium-sized; v_gene: TRBV27; CDR3nt: TGTGCCAGCAGTTTAGGAGGGGGACAGGAAGGCCACGAGCAGTACTTC; CDR3aa: CASSLGGGQEGHEQYF
j_gene: TRBJ1-4; d_gene: NA; abundance: once; v_gene: TRBV18; CDR3nt: TGTGCCAGCTCACCAGACACCCGGGGTGAAAAACTGTTTTTT; CDR3aa: CASSPDTRGEKLFF
j_gene: TRBJ1-2; d_gene: TRBD1; abundance: NA; v_gene: TRBV7-2; CDR3nt: TGTGCCAGCAGCGACAGGGCTAACTATGGCTACACCTTC; CDR3aa: CASSDRANYGYTF
j_gene: TRBJ2-5; d_gene: TRBD2; abundance: few; v_gene: TRBV5-1; CDR3nt: TGCGCCAGCAGCTTGGCAGGACTAGAGGGAGAGACCCAGTACTTC; CDR3aa: CASSLAGLEGETQYF
j_gene: TRBJ1-1; d_gene: NA; abundance: few; v_gene: TRBV10-3; CDR3nt: TGTGCCATTAAATCCCCCCGGGGGACTGGAACTGAAGCTTTCTTT; CDR3aa: CAIKSPRGTGTEAFF
j_gene: TRBJ2-5; d_gene: TRBD2; abundance: NA; v_gene: TRBV4-3; CDR3nt: TGCGCCAGCAGCCACGGACTAGCGGGAGGACGGGAAGAGACCCAGTACTTC; CDR3aa: CASSHGLAGGREETQYF
j_gene: TRBJ2-1; d_gene: NA; abundance: NA; v_gene: TRBV30; CDR3nt: TGTGCCTGGAGTGTACGTAACGGGAATGAGCAGTTCTTC; CDR3aa: CAWSVRNGNEQFF
j_gene: TRBJ2-2; d_gene: TRBD2; abundance: few; v_gene: TRBV9; CDR3nt: TGTGCCAGCAGCGGGGGCGGGAGGGCCGACGGGGAGCTGTTTTTT; CDR3aa: CASSGGGRADGELFF
j_gene: TRBJ2-3; d_gene: NA; abundance: NA; v_gene: TRBV25-1; CDR3nt: TGTGCCAGCAATATAGGCACAGATACGCAGTATTTT; CDR3aa: CASNIGTDTQYF
j_gene: TRBJ1-1; d_gene: NA; abundance: few; v_gene: TRBV7-3; CDR3nt: TGTGCCAGCAGCCCCCACCGGGCGGGGACGAGCACTGAAGCTTTCTTT; CDR3aa: CASSPHRAGTSTEAFF
j_gene: TRBJ2-7; d_gene: NA; abundance: NA; v_gene: TRBV19; CDR3nt: TGTGCCAGTAGTATGGGGAGGACGGGCGAGCAGTACTTC; CDR3aa: CASSMGRTGEQYF
j_gene: TRBJ2-7; d_gene: NA; abundance: NA; v_gene: TRBV7-3; CDR3nt: TGTGCCAGCAGCTTAGGCGGGACCCCATCCTACGAGCAGTACTTC; CDR3aa: CASSLGGTPSYEQYF
j_gene: TRBJ2-3; d_gene: NA; abundance: NA; v_gene: TRBV7-2; CDR3nt: TGTGCCAGCAGCTTAGAACGGGCTAGCCGATTCACAGATACGCAGTATTTT; CDR3aa: CASSLERASRFTDTQYF
j_gene: TRBJ2-2; d_gene: NA; abundance: NA; v_gene: TRBV28; CDR3nt: TGTGCCAGCAGTTTTGGGCAGTGGGAGGGGGAGCTGTTTTTT; CDR3aa: CASSFGQWEGELFF
j_gene: TRBJ1-3; d_gene: TRBD1; abundance: few; v_gene: TRBV30; CDR3nt: TGTGCCTGGAGCACGACAGGGGGGAACATATATTTT; CDR3aa: CAWSTTGGNIYF
j_gene: TRBJ1-5; d_gene: NA; abundance: NA; v_gene: TRBV27; CDR3nt: TGTGCCAGCGGGCGACAGAACCATCAGCCCCAGCATTTT; CDR3aa: CASGRQNHQPQHF
j_gene: TRBJ1-2; d_gene: TRBD1; abundance: few; v_gene: TRBV19; CDR3nt: TGTGCCACGCGGACAGGGGGTAACTATGGCTACACCTTC; CDR3aa: CATRTGGNYGYTF
j_gene: TRBJ2-7; d_gene: TRBD2; abundance: NA; v_gene: TRBV2; CDR3nt: TGTGCCTGCTCCGGGACTAGCGGACTCACAAGTCCCTACGAGCAGTACTTC; CDR3aa: CACSGTSGLTSPYEQYF
j_gene: TRBJ2-5; d_gene: NA; abundance: NA; v_gene: TRBV19; CDR3nt: TGTGCCAGTAGCACCGCAGGGGTCCAAGAGACCCAGTACTTC; CDR3aa: CASSTAGVQETQYF
j_gene: TRBJ2-4; d_gene: NA; abundance: few; v_gene: TRBV14; CDR3nt: TGTGCCAGCAGCTCAGGGGTTACGGTAGCCAAAAACATTCAGTACTTC; CDR3aa: CASSSGVTVAKNIQYF
j_gene: TRBJ2-7; d_gene: NA; abundance: few; v_gene: TRBV7-2; CDR3nt: TGTGCCAGCAGATTAACCGGGACAAGCTCCTACGAGCAGTACTTC; CDR3aa: CASRLTGTSSYEQYF
j_gene: TRBJ2-5; d_gene: NA; abundance: few; v_gene: TRBV11-2; CDR3nt: TGTGCCAGCAGCTTTCAGATGTACCAAGAGACCCAGTACTTC; CDR3aa: CASSFQMYQETQYF
j_gene: TRBJ1-1; d_gene: NA; abundance: NA; v_gene: TRBV29-1; CDR3nt: TGCAGCGTTGAAACAGGGTTGAACACTGAAGCTTTCTTT; CDR3aa: CSVETGLNTEAFF
j_gene: TRBJ2-7; d_gene: TRBD2; abundance: NA; v_gene: TRBV28; CDR3nt: TGTGCCAGCAGTTTATATGGGACTAGCTCCTACGAGCAGTACTTC; CDR3aa: CASSLYGTSSYEQYF